The clone carrying this T cell receptor beta chain was seen ten or more times. The antigen remains undetermined. This entry belongs to a study of T cells after yellow fever vaccination. 5'RACE template switching produced TCR cDNA carrying a universal primer site and UMIs. TCRdb called the 5' RACE reads again in MiXCR, with one record for every CDR3 protein. The table records about 29,000 distinct CDR3 sequences, around 4.6% of them present only once. V lost 1 base, J lost 2 bases, and 5 bases stayed unmatched. The CDR3 runs to 16 residues. Germline CDR1 SGHAT, CDR2 FQNNGV. Study findings and constraints: It was a weaker secondary response, yet one that peaked faster, at day 5 versus 15. Subsequent booster samples again held most clones from primary vaccination (96% CD4, roughly 88% CD8). Repertoires sorted by FACS could include abundant clonotypes that are contaminants from the bulk population.

The TCR sequence derives from a man aged 30 to 45 who received the YFV17D yellow fever vaccine. The source was CD8+ T cells sorted from PBMCs, collected 10 days after the yellow fever booster vaccination. The rearrangement joins TRBV11-2 to TRBJ2-3; 8 bases match TRBD2. The CDR3 sequence: CASSLGSGTNTDTQYF. The CDR3 DNA reads as TGTGCCAGCAGCTTAGGTAGCGGGACGAACACAGATACGCAGTATTTT.